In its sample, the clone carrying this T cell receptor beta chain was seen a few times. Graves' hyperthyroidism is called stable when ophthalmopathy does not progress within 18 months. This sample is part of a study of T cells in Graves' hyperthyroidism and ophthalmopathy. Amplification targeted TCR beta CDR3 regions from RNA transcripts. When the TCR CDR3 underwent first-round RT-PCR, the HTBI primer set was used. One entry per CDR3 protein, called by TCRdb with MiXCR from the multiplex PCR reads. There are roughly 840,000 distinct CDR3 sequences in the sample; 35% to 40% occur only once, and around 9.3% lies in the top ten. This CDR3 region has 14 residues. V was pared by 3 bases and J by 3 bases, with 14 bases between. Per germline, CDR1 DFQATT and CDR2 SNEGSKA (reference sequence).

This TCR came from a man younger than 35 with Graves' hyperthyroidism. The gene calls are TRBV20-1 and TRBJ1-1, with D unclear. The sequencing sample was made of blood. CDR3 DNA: TGCAGTGCTAGTCGGTCAACCAGAGACACTGAAGCTTTCTTT. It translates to CSASRSTRDTEAFF.